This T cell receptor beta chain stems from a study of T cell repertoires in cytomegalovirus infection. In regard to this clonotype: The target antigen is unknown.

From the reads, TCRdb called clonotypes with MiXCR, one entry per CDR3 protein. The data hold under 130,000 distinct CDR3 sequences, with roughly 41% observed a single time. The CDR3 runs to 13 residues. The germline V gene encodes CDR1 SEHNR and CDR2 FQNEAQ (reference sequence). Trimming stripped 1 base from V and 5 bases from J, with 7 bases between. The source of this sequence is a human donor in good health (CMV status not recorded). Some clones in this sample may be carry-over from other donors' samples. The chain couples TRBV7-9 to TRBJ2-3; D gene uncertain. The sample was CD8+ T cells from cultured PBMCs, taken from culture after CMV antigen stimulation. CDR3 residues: CASSLDGQDTQYF. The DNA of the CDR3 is TGTGCCAGCAGCTTAGACGGGCAAGATACGCAGTATTTT.